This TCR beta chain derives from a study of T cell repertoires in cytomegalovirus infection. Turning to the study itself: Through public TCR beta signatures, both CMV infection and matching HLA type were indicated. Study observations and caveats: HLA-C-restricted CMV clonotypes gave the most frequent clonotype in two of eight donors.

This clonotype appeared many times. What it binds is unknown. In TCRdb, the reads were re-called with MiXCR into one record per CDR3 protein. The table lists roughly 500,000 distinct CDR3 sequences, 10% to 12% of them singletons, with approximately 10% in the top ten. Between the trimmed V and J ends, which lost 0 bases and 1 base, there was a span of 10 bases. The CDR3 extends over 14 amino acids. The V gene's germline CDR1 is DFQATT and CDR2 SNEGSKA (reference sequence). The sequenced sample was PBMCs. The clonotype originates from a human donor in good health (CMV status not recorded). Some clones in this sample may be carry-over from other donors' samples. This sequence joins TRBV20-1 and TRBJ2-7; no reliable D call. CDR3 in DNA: TGCAGTGCTAGAGATCAACAGAAATCCTACGAGCAGTACTTC. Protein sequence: CSARDQQKSYEQYF.